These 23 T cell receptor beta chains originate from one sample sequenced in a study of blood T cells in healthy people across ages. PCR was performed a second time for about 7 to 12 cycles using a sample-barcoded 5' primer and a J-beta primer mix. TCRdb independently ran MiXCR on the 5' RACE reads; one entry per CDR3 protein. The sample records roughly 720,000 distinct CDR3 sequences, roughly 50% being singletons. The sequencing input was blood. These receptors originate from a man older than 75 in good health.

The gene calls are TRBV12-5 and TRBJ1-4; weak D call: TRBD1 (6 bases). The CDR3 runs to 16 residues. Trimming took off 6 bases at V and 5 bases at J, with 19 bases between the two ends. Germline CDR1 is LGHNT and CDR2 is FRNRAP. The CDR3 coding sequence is TGTGCTAGTGGGGGGGGGCCGGGACCGAAGAATGAAAAACTGTTTTTT. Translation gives CASGGGPGPKNEKLFF.

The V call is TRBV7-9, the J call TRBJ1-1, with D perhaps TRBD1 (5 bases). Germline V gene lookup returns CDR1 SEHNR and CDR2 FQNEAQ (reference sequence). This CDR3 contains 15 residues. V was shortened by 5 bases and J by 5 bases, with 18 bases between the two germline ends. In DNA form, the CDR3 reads TGTGCCAGCAGCCCCGGGACGGTTGGGGGTACTGAAGCTTTCTTT. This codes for CASSPGTVGGTEAFF.

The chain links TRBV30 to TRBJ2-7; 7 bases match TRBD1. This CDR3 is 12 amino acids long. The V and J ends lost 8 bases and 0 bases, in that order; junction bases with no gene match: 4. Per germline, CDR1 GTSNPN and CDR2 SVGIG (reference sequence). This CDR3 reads CALRDSSYEQYF. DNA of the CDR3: TGTGCCCTCCGGGACAGCTCCTACGAGCAGTACTTC.

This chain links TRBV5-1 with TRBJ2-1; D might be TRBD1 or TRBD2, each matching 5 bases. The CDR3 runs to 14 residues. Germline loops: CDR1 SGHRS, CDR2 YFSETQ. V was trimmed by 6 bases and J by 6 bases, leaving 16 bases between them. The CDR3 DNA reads TGCGCCAGCACCCCGGGGCCCTCCCCCAATGAGCAGTTCTTC. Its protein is CASTPGPSPNEQFF.

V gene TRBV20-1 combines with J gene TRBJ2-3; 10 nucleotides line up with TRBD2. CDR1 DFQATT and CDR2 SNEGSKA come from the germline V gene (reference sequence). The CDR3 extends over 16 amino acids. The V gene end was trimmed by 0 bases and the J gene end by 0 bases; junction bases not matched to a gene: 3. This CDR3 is CSAREVTSGSTDTQYF. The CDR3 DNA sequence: TGCAGTGCTAGAGAGGTGACTAGCGGGAGCACAGATACGCAGTATTTT.

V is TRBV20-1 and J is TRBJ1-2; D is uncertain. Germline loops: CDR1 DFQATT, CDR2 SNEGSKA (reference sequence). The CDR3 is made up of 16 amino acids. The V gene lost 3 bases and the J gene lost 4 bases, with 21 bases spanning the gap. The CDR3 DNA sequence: TGCAGTGCTAGCGGCCGCCACCGGGCGGGGAGCTATGGCTACACCTTC. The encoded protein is CSASGRHRAGSYGYTF.

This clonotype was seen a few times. In nucleotides, the CDR3 is TGCAGTGGCGAGCCGGGACTCTACCCTGGCAATGAGCAGTTCTTC. Residues: CSGEPGLYPGNEQFF. The rearrangement joins TRBV20-1 to TRBJ2-1, with D perhaps TRBD2 (6 bases). This CDR3 contains 15 residues. Trimming shortened V by 7 bases and J by 6 bases, and 22 bases separated the two germline ends. CDR1 and CDR2 from the germline V gene are DFQATT and SNEGSKA (reference sequence).

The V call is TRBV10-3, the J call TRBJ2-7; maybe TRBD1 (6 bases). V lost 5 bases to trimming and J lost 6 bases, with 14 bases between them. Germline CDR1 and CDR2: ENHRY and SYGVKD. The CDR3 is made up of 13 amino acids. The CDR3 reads CAISSGQSTEQYF. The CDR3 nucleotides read TGTGCCATCAGTTCGGGACAATCGACCGAGCAGTACTTC.

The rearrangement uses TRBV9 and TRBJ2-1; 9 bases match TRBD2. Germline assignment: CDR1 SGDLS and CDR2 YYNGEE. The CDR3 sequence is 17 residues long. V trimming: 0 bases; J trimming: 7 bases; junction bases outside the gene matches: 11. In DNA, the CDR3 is TGTGCCAGCAGCGTAGCTGGGGGCGGGAGGGCCACAAATGAGCAGTTCTTC. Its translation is CASSVAGGGRATNEQFF.

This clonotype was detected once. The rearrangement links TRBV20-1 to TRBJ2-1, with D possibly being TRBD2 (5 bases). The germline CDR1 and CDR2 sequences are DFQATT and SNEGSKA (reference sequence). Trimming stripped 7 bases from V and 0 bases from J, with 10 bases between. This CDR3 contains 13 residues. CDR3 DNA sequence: TGCAGTGGGACTTTTCTCTCCTACAATGAGCAGTTCTTC. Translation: CSGTFLSYNEQFF.

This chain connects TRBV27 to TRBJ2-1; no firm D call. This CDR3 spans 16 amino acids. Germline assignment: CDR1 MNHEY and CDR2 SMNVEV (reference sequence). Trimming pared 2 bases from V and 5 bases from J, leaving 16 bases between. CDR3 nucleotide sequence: TGTGCCAGCAGTTTAACCCCGACCAGGCGCAACAATGAGCAGTTCTTC. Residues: CASSLTPTRRNNEQFF.

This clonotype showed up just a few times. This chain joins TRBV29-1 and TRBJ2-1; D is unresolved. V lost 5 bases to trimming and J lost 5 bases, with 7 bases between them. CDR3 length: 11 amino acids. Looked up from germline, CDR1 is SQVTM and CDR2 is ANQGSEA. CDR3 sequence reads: CSVRRNNEQFF. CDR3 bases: TGCAGCGTTCGAAGAAACAATGAGCAGTTCTTC.

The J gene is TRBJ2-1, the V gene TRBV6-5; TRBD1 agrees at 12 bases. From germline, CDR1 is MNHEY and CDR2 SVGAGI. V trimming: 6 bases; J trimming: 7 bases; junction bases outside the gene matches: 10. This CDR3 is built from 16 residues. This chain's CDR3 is CASSRGQGARLNEQFF. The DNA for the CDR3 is TGTGCCAGCAGCAGGGGACAGGGGGCGCGATTGAATGAGCAGTTCTTC.

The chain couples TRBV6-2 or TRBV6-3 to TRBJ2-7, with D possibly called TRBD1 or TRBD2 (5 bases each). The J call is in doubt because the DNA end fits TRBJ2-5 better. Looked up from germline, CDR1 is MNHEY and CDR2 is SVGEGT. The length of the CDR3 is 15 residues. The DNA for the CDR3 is TGTGCCAGCAGTCCCGGGACCACAGTCTCCGAGACCCAGTACTTC. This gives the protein CASSPGTTVSETQYF.

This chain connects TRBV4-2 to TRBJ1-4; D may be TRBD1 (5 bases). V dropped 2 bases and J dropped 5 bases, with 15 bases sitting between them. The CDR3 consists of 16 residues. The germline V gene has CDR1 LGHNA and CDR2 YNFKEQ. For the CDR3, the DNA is TGTGCCAGCAGCCAACTCACACAGGCGACAAATGAAAAACTGTTTTTT. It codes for CASSQLTQATNEKLFF.

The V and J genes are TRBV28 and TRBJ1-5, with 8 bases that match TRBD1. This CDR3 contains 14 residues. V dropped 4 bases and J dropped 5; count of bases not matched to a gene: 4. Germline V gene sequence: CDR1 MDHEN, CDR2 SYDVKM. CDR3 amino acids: CASSYRGRDQPQHF. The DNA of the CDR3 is TGTGCCAGCAGTTACAGGGGGAGGGATCAGCCCCAGCATTTT.

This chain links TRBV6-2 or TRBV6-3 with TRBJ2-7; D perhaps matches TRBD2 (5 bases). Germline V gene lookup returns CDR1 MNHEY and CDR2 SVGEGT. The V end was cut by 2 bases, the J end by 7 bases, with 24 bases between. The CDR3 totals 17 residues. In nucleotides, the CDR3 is TGTGCCAGCAGTTACCCGACTACCGGCCTCTACTACTATGAGCAGTACTTC. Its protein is CASSYPTTGLYYYEQYF.

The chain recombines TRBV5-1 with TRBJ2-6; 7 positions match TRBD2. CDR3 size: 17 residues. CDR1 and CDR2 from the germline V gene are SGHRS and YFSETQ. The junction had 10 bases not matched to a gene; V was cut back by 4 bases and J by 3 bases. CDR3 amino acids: CASSVGWREFGANVLTF. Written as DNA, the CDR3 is TGCGCCAGCAGCGTGGGGTGGCGGGAGTTTGGGGCCAACGTCCTGACTTTC.

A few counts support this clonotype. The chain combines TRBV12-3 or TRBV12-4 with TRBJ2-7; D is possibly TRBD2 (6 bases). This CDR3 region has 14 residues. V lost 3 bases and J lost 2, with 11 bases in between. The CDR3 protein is CASSLSERAYEQYF. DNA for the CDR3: TGTGCCAGCAGTTTGAGCGAGCGGGCCTACGAGCAGTACTTC.

In nucleotides, the CDR3 is TGTGCCAGCAGCCAAGGGCTAGCAGGGAGAGAGACCCAGTACTTC. It is translated as CASSQGLAGRETQYF. This chain connects TRBV3-1 to TRBJ2-5; the D call may be TRBD1 or TRBD2 (5 bases each). The CDR3 spans 15 residues. Germline CDR1 LGHDT, CDR2 YNNKEL (reference sequence). With 1 base removed from V and 4 bases from J, the gap between germline ends came to 13 bases.

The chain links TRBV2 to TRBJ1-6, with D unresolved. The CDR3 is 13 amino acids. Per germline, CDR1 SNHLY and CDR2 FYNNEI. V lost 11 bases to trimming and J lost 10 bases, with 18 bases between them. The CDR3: CAGAPRFGSPLHF. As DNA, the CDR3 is TGTGCCGGCGCCCCGCGGTTTGGCTCACCCCTCCACTTT.

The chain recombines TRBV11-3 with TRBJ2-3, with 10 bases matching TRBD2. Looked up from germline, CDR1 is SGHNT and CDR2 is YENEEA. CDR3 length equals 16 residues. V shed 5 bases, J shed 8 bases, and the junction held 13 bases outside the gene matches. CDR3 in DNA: TGTGCCAGCAGCAACCGCGAGCGGGAGGGCCTAGGTACGCAGTATTTT. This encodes CASSNREREGLGTQYF.

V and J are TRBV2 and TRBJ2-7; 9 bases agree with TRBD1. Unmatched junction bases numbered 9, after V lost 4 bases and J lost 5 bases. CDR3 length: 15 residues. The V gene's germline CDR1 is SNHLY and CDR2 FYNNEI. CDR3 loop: CASSVTGTGLHEQYF. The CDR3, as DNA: TGTGCCAGCAGTGTAACCGGGACAGGGCTCCACGAGCAGTACTTC.